The clone carrying this T cell receptor beta chain was found many times. What it binds is unknown. The data were obtained in a study of identical twins. This CDR3 comprises 14 residues. The germline V and J ends were trimmed by 0 bases and 4 bases, with 9 bases remaining between them. Germline CDR1 reads LGHNA; CDR2 reads YSLEER. TCRdb processed the 5' RACE reads anew with MiXCR; each CDR3 protein has one entry. Altogether 500,000 to 600,000 distinct CDR3 sequences are present, around 20% being singletons, with the ten largest covering 0.8% to 1%. General observations from the study: Excess sharing by twins proved weaker in beta out-of-frame sequences. It was cross-sectional statistical analysis, not following the same donors, that the conclusions relied on. Twin-shared out-of-frame alpha sequences were enriched for low generation probability.

These data are also associated with another study on T cells expressing NK-cell markers. That work states: Eight donors were sequenced, seven testing HCMV-seropositive and one testing seronegative.

The TCR originated in a woman under 30 in good health. This rearrangement joins TRBV4-3 to TRBJ1-2; D is unclear. The sequencing sample was made of CD4+ T cells sorted from blood. The CDR3 region is CASSQDLNIYGYTF. The CDR3 DNA reads TGCGCCAGCAGCCAAGATTTAAACATCTATGGCTACACCTTC.